The 20 T cell receptor beta chains listed next were all sequenced from one sample in a study of blood T cell repertoires in COVID-19. The data were produced by immunoSEQ multiplex PCR, yet TCRdb's version contains in-frame clones alone and is incomplete. The profile covers 300,000 to 350,000 clones, with around nine tenths appearing a single time and just under 4% taken by the ten largest. Specimen: peripheral blood. These receptors were taken from a woman in her sixties with COVID-19, enrolled during active disease.

This chain connects TRBV11-2 to TRBJ1-4, with D possibly TRBD1 on 5 matching bases. This CDR3 contains 16 residues. Trimming took off 5 bases at V and 5 bases at J, with 18 bases between the two ends. Germline V gene sequence: CDR1 SGHAT, CDR2 FQNNGV. The CDR3 reads CASSRQSNLPNEKLFF. Written as DNA, the CDR3 is TGTGCCAGCAGCCGACAGTCAAACCTACCGAATGAAAAACTGTTTTTT.

This clone was observed a few times. V is TRBV18 and J is TRBJ2-1, with TRBD1 identical over 7 bases. Germline V gene sequence: CDR1 KGHSH, CDR2 LQKENI. The CDR3 runs to 12 residues. After removal of 4 bases from V and 8 bases from J, the junction contained 2 bases not matched to a gene. CDR3 in amino acids: CASSQDRDEQFF. The CDR3 DNA reads as TGTGCCAGCTCACAAGACAGGGATGAGCAGTTCTTC.

This clone appeared a single time. The chain carries TRBV7-2 and TRBJ2-3; D is possibly TRBD1 (6 bases). Deletions cut 2 bases from V and 4 bases from J, with 16 bases between. CDR1 and CDR2 (germline): SGHTA, FQGNSA. The CDR3 runs to 16 residues. In nucleotides, the CDR3 is TGTGCCAGCAGCTTACTGCCAGGGGAAACCGCAGATACGCAGTATTTT. This sequence encodes CASSLLPGETADTQYF.

The chain couples TRBV6-6 to TRBJ2-1; 7 positions agree with TRBD1. The junction had 17 bases not matched to a gene; V was cut back by 8 bases and J by 7 bases. The CDR3 extends over 16 amino acids. Germline V CDR1 and CDR2: MNHNY, SVGAGI (reference sequence). The CDR3 loop reads CASLRQGSFSLNEQFF. CDR3 in DNA: TGTGCCAGCCTACGACAGGGAAGTTTTAGTTTAAATGAGCAGTTCTTC.

The chain is built from TRBV19 and TRBJ2-5; D uncertain. Trimming removed 4 bases at V and 2 bases at J, with 11 bases between. Looked up from germline, CDR1 is LNHDA and CDR2 is SQIVND (reference sequence). The CDR3 length is 14 residues. CDR3 in DNA: TGTGCCAGTAGTAAGCTCGGTCGGCAAGAGACCCAGTACTTC. This codes for CASSKLGRQETQYF.

The CDR3 DNA sequence: TGCGCCAGCAGCTTGGCTGAGCTCCCAGGTAGTGGCTACACCTTC. Translating gives CASSLAELPGSGYTF. The V gene is TRBV5-1, the J gene TRBJ1-2; D is ambiguous. Deletions cut 0 bases from V and 7 bases from J, with 16 bases between. The CDR3 extends over 15 amino acids. The germline CDR1 and CDR2 sequences are SGHRS and YFSETQ.

This clone was recorded only once. J is TRBJ2-7 and V is TRBV11-2, with TRBD1 identical over 9 bases. Germline V CDR1 and CDR2: SGHAT, FQNNGV. The CDR3 length is 16 residues. V lost 5 bases to trimming and J lost 3 bases; unmatched junction nucleotides: 11. DNA of the CDR3: TGTGCCAGCAGCGGAACCGGGACAGGGCAATACTACGAGCAGTACTTC. This translates into CASSGTGTGQYYEQYF.

The chain joins TRBV11-3 to TRBJ2-7; D not resolved. Trimming stripped 0 bases from V and 7 bases from J, with 10 bases between. The CDR3 totals 13 residues. Germline V gives CDR1 SGHNT, CDR2 YENEEA. CDR3 loop: CASSLDQAAEQYF. The CDR3 DNA follows: TGTGCCAGCAGCTTAGATCAGGCCGCAGAGCAGTACTTC. The whole variable domain, filled in from reference TRBV11-3 and TRBJ2-7, reads EAGVVQSPRYKIIEKKQPVAFWCNPISGHNTLYWYLQNLGQGPELLIRYENEEAVDDSQLPKDRFSAERLKGVDSTLKIQPAELGDSAVYLCASSLDQAAEQYFGPGTRLTVT.

The chain uses TRBV6-4 and TRBJ2-7; tentative D call: TRBD1 (7 bases). CDR1 and CDR2 from the germline V gene are MRHNA and SNTAGT. This CDR3 is built from 16 residues. V was shortened by 0 bases and J by 6 bases, with 18 bases between the two germline ends. The CDR3 is CASSDSIGTAGSEQYF. The CDR3 nucleotides read TGTGCCAGCAGTGACTCGATTGGGACAGCGGGTTCCGAGCAGTACTTC.

The chain joins TRBV7-9 to TRBJ2-2; 10 bases map to TRBD1. CDR3 length: 17 residues. V shed 4 bases and J 4 bases; nucleotides not matched to a gene: 9. The V gene's germline CDR1 is SEHNR and CDR2 FQNEAQ (reference sequence). The CDR3 bases are TGTGCCAGCAGCTCCGATCCGGGACAGGGGACCACCGGGGAGCTGTTTTTT. Encoded protein: CASSSDPGQGTTGELFF.

The chain combines TRBV29-1 with TRBJ1-2, with TRBD1 identical over 7 bases. The V gene end was trimmed by 4 bases and the J gene end by 4 bases; junction bases not matched to a gene: 0. This CDR3 contains 11 residues. CDR1 is SQVTM and CDR2 is ANQGSEA in the germline V gene. CDR3: CSVGTGYGYTF. CDR3 nucleotide sequence: TGCAGCGTTGGGACAGGCTATGGCTACACCTTC.

The V gene is TRBV6-5, the J gene TRBJ1-4; D might be TRBD1 (6 bases). V shed 6 bases and J shed 5 bases, with 13 bases lying between them. Looked up from germline, CDR1 is MNHEY and CDR2 is SVGAGI. This CDR3 contains 14 residues. The CDR3 DNA is TGTGCCAGCAGATGGGGGCCTCCGAATGAAAAACTGTTTTTT. Protein sequence: CASRWGPPNEKLFF.

This rearrangement joins TRBV6-5 to TRBJ1-4; TRBD1 is a possible D gene (6 bases). V was shortened by 2 bases and J by 7 bases, with 14 bases between the two germline ends. Germline loops: CDR1 MNHEY, CDR2 SVGAGI. The CDR3 has 15 amino acids. The CDR3 coding sequence is TGTGCCAGCAGTTACGACGAGGGGGAGACTGAAAAACTGTTTTTT. Amino acid sequence: CASSYDEGETEKLFF.

This clone was detected only once. The V and J genes are TRBV3-1 (or the pseudogene TRBV3-2) and TRBJ1-5; 7 bases agree with TRBD1. This CDR3 is built from 20 residues. Trimming at V came to 4 bases and at J to 0 bases, leaving 18 bases not matched to a gene. Germline V gene sequence: CDR1 LGHDT, CDR2 YNNKEL (reference sequence). The CDR3 coding sequence is TGTGCCAGCAGCCGCACCGACAGGGATGAGCACAACTATAGCAATCAGCCCCAGCATTTT. Residues: CASSRTDRDEHNYSNQPQHF.

The DNA for the CDR3 is TGTGCCAGCAGTGATCCTTGGGGGCTCACCCTGAACACCGGGGAGCTGTTTTTT. This translates into CASSDPWGLTLNTGELFF. This chain connects TRBV2 to TRBJ2-2, with a possible D match to TRBD1 (6 bases). The CDR3 extends over 18 amino acids. Looked up from germline, CDR1 is SNHLY and CDR2 is FYNNEI. V was pared by 3 bases and J by 1 base, with 18 bases between.

The chain combines TRBV6-6 with TRBJ1-1, with a possible D match to TRBD1 (5 bases). The germline V gene has CDR1 MNHNY and CDR2 SVGAGI (reference sequence). V lost 8 bases and J 1 base, leaving 17 bases between the germline ends. CDR3 length equals 15 residues. Here the CDR3 reads CASHTQRTQNTEAFF. The CDR3 DNA is TGTGCCAGCCATACCCAACGGACACAGAACACTGAAGCTTTCTTT.

V and J are TRBV28 and TRBJ2-1; possibly TRBD1 for D (5 bases). This CDR3 spans 12 amino acids. CDR1 MDHEN and CDR2 SYDVKM come from the germline V gene. Trimming removed 6 bases from V and 10 bases from J, with 13 bases in between. The CDR3 coding sequence is TGTGCCAGCAGGCCAGAACAGGTCGAGCAGTTCTTC. This gives the protein CASRPEQVEQFF.

This clone was seen only once. The V gene is TRBV27, the J gene TRBJ1-5, with TRBD1 as a possible D gene (5 bases). Germline V CDR1 and CDR2: MNHEY, SMNVEV (reference sequence). This CDR3 is built from 12 residues. V shed 5 bases and J shed 5 bases, with 7 bases lying between them. As DNA, the CDR3 is TGTGCCAGCAGTGACAGTTATCAGCCCCAGCATTTT. Residues: CASSDSYQPQHF.

This clone was recorded only once. V usage is TRBV4-2 and J usage is TRBJ2-1; 11 bases agree with TRBD2. The CDR3 is 15 residues long. CDR1 is LGHNA and CDR2 is YNFKEQ in the germline V gene. The ends lost 0 bases at V and 14 bases at J; junction bases unmatched: 9. The CDR3 region has the DNA TGTGCCAGCAGCCAAGATGCCGGACTAGCGGGCGTGAAGTTCTTC. Amino acid sequence: CASSQDAGLAGVKFF.

This clone was seen once. The rearrangement joins TRBV4-1 to TRBJ2-5, with D possibly matching TRBD2 (5 bases). The CDR3 is 14 amino acids. From germline, CDR1 is MGHRA and CDR2 YSYEKL. V gave up 4 bases and J gave up 2 bases, with 11 bases separating them. CDR3 nucleotide sequence: TGCGCCAGCAGCCTCGGAGGCATACAAGAGACCCAGTACTTC. It translates to CASSLGGIQETQYF.